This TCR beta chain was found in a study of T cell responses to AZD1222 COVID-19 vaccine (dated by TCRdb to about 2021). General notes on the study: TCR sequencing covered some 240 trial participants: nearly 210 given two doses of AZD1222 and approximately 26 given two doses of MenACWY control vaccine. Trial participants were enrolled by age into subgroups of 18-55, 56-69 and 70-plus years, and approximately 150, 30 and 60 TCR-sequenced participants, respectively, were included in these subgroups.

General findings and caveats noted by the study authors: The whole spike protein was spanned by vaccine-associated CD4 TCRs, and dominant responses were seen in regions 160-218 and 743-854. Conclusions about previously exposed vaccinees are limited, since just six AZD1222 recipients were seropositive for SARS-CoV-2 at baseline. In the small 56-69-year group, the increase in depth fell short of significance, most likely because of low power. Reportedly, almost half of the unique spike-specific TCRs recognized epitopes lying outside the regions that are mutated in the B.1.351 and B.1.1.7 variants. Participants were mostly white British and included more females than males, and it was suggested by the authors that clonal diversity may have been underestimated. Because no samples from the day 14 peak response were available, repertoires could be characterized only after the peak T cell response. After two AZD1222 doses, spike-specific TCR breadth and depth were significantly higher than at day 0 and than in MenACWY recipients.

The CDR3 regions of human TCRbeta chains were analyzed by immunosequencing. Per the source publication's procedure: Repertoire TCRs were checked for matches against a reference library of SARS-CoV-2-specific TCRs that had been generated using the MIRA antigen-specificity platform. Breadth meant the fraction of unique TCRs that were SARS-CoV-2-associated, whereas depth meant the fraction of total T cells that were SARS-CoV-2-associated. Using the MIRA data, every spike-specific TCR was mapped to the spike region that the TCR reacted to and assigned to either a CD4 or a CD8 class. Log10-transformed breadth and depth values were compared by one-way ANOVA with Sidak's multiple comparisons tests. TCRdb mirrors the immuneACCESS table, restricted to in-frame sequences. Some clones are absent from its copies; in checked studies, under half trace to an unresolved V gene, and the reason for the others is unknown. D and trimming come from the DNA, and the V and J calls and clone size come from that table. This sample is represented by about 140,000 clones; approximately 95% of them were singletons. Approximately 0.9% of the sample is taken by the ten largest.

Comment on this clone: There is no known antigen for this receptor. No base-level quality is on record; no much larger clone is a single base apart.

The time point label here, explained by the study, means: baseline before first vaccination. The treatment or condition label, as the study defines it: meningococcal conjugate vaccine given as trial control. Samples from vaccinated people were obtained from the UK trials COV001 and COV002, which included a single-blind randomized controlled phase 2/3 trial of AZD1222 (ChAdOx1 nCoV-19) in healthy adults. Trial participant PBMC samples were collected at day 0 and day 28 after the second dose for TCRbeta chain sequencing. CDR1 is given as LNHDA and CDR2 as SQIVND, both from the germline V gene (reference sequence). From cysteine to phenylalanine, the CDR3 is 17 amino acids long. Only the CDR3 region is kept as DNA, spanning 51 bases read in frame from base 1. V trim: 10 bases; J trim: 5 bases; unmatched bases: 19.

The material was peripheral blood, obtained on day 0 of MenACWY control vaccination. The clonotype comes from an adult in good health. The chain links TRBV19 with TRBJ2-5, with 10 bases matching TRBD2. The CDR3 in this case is CATPRGGLAAYGETQYF. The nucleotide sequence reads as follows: TGTGCCACTCCCCGCGGAGGACTAGCGGCTTATGGGGAGACCCAGTACTTC.